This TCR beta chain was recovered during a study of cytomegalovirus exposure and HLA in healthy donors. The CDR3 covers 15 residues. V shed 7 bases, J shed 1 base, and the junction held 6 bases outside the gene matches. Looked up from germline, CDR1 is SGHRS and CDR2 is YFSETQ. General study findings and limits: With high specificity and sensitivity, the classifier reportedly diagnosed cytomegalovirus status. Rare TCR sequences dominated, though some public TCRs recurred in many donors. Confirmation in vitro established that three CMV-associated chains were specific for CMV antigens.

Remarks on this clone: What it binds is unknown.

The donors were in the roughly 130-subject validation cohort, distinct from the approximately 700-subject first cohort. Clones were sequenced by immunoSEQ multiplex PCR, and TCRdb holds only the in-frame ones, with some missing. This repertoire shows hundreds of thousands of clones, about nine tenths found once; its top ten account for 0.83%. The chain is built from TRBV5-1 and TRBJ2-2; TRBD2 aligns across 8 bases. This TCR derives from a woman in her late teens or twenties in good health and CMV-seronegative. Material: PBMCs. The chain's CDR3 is CASVPGGENTGELFF. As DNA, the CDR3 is TGCGCCAGCGTCCCGGGAGGGGAGAACACCGGGGAGCTGTTTTTT.